This T cell receptor (beta chain) was identified in a study of response to subunit inactivated influenza vaccine. Study findings and constraints: There was a suggestion from the authors that each seasonal influenza vaccination recruits few new T cells.

The CDR3 has 13 amino acids. V was trimmed by 5 bases and J by 6 bases, leaving 14 bases between them. Germline loops: CDR1 SEHNR, CDR2 FQNEAQ (reference sequence). On this clonotype: Antigen: not known.

A single record per CDR3 protein comes from TCRdb applying MiXCR to the RT-PCR reads. The sample shows roughly 780,000 distinct CDR3 sequences, 15% to 20% of them seen only once. Sequenced here: PBMCs from blood, sampled more than 4 days after vaccination. This chain links TRBV7-9 with TRBJ2-7, with D possibly being TRBD2 (6 bases). This TCR came from a middle-aged man who received an inactivated influenza vaccine. The CDR3 sequence is CASSEPGLFEQYF. CDR3 DNA sequence: TGTGCCAGCAGCGAACCGGGACTTTTCGAGCAGTACTTC.